Listed below are T cell receptor beta chains from one sample, sequenced in a study of cytomegalovirus exposure and HLA in healthy donors. The data were produced by immunoSEQ multiplex PCR, yet TCRdb's version contains in-frame clones alone and is incomplete. The data hold some 110,000 clones, with about three quarters observed a single time. The sequenced material came from PBMCs. Receptor source: a man between 60 and 70 years old in good health and CMV-seropositive. CDR3s include the opening cysteine and the closing phenylalanine or tryptophan. Fields, in order: CDR3 protein, CDR3 DNA, J gene, D gene, V gene, clone size. D genes are given only for firm matches. The size field is filled for only some rows; it gives once, few, many or a size class.

cdr3_aa: CASSPPGGQGLTEQYF
cdr3_nt: TGTGCCAGCAGCCCACCAGGGGGACAGGGCCTCACCGAGCAGTACTTC
j_call: TRBJ2-7
d_call: TRBD1
v_call: TRBV11-2
clone_size: -

cdr3_aa: CASSLDSMNTEAFF
cdr3_nt: TGTGCCAGCAGCTTAGACAGCATGAACACTGAAGCTTTCTTT
j_call: TRBJ1-1
d_call: -
v_call: TRBV5-4
clone_size: once

cdr3_aa: CASSEYTSAGNEQFF
cdr3_nt: TGCGCCAGCAGTGAGTATACTAGCGCTGGGAATGAGCAGTTCTTC
j_call: TRBJ2-1
d_call: TRBD2
v_call: TRBV10-1
clone_size: -

cdr3_aa: CARGDRATGADQPQHF
cdr3_nt: TGTGCCAGGGGGGACAGGGCGACCGGGGCGGATCAGCCCCAGCATTTT
j_call: TRBJ1-5
d_call: TRBD1
v_call: TRBV7-9
clone_size: few

cdr3_aa: CASSRTSGEVPDTQYF
cdr3_nt: TGTGCCAGCAGTAGGACTAGCGGGGAAGTGCCAGATACGCAGTATTTT
j_call: TRBJ2-3
d_call: TRBD2
v_call: TRBV2
clone_size: -

cdr3_aa: CASSPTGTGGEAFF
cdr3_nt: TGTGCCAGCTCACCAACCGGGACAGGGGGCGAAGCTTTCTTT
j_call: TRBJ1-1
d_call: TRBD1
v_call: TRBV18
clone_size: few

cdr3_aa: CASSYPDRVGELFF
cdr3_nt: TGTGCCAGCAGCTACCCGGACAGGGTCGGGGAGCTGTTTTTT
j_call: TRBJ2-2
d_call: TRBD1
v_call: TRBV5-6
clone_size: -

cdr3_aa: CASSLPENIQYF
cdr3_nt: TGTGCCAGCAGCTTACCAGAAAACATTCAGTACTTC
j_call: TRBJ2-4
d_call: -
v_call: TRBV7-2
clone_size: -

cdr3_aa: CASSPGSGKSYTF
cdr3_nt: TGTGCCAGCAGCCCAGGGTCAGGGAAGAGCTACACCTTC
j_call: TRBJ1-2
d_call: -
v_call: TRBV7-9
clone_size: -

cdr3_aa: CASSQEAPDTQYF
cdr3_nt: TGTGCCAGCAGCCAAGAGGCACCAGATACGCAGTATTTT
j_call: TRBJ2-3
d_call: -
v_call: TRBV14
clone_size: medium-sized

cdr3_aa: CASSRAGYNEQFF
cdr3_nt: TGTGCCAGCAGTCGCGCGGGTTACAATGAGCAGTTCTTC
j_call: TRBJ2-1
d_call: -
v_call: TRBV28
clone_size: -

cdr3_aa: CSVPRVLGYNEQFF
cdr3_nt: TGCAGCGTCCCCCGGGTGCTCGGGTACAATGAGCAGTTCTTC
j_call: TRBJ2-1
d_call: -
v_call: TRBV29-1
clone_size: -

cdr3_aa: CASSQDGANTGELFF
cdr3_nt: TGCGCCAGCAGCCAAGACGGGGCGAACACCGGGGAGCTGTTTTTT
j_call: TRBJ2-2
d_call: -
v_call: TRBV4-1
clone_size: -

cdr3_aa: CASSGRGQYF
cdr3_nt: TGTGCCAGCAGCGGACGGGGGCAGTACTTC
j_call: TRBJ2-7
d_call: -
v_call: TRBV7-8
clone_size: few

cdr3_aa: CASSLAAGGQGDTQYF
cdr3_nt: TGCGCCAGCAGCTTGGCGGCGGGGGGGCAGGGAGATACGCAGTATTTT
j_call: TRBJ2-3
d_call: TRBD2
v_call: TRBV5-1
clone_size: -

cdr3_aa: CAWSVQGGGVAFF
cdr3_nt: TGTGCCTGGAGCGTACAGGGGGGTGGCGTAGCTTTCTTT
j_call: TRBJ1-1
d_call: TRBD1
v_call: TRBV30
clone_size: -

cdr3_aa: CASSLRREGSQPQHF
cdr3_nt: TGTGCCAGCAGCTTGAGGAGGGAGGGGAGTCAGCCCCAGCATTTT
j_call: TRBJ1-5
d_call: -
v_call: TRBV7-3
clone_size: few